The clone carrying this TCR beta chain was counted many times. The antigen remains unidentified. Both previously described methods and listed TCR primers were employed to make bulk TCR libraries. Each CDR3 protein is one row after TCRdb ran MiXCR on the PCR reads. The profile shows approximately 680,000 distinct CDR3 sequences, 25% of them singletons. Naive CD8 T cells underwent sorting with the CD8+CD4-CCR7+CD45RA+ definition. The data derive from a study of molecular identifiers for immune sequencing clone quantification. Trimming cost V 2 bases and J 1 base, with 6 bases left between them. Germline V gene data show CDR1 as DFQATT and CDR2 as SNEGSKA (reference sequence). The CDR3 has 13 residues. Findings and caveats of the study: Under 1% of molecules in naive cells, but over 98% of effector molecules, belonged to clones above 20 RNA copies. Identical TCR molecules that share a barcode could lead to an underestimation of highly expanded clone sizes.

This clonotype originated in a human donor in good health. Some libraries in this study had Jurkat cell RNA spiked in. The sample consisted of naive CD8+ T cells from blood, with Jurkat cell RNA spiked in. The sample's subset: FACS-sorted CD8+CD4-CCR7+CD45RA+ naive T cells. The gene calls are TRBV20-1 and TRBJ2-4, with D tentatively TRBD1 (5 bases). The CDR3 here is CSARRGAKNIQYF. In nucleotides, the CDR3 is TGCAGTGCTAGAAGGGGTGCCAAAAACATTCAGTACTTC.